This T cell receptor beta chain was profiled in a study of T cells in Graves' hyperthyroidism and ophthalmopathy. On the basis of clinical symptoms, serum thyroxine and TRAb, thyroid ultrasound and orbital computed tomography, diagnoses were made. This clonotype was seen repeatedly, ten times or more. V lost 1 base, J lost 2 bases, and 2 bases stayed unmatched. The germline V gene has CDR1 MNHEY and CDR2 SVGEGT. The length of the CDR3 is 14 residues. RNA transcripts provided the source from which TCR beta CDR3 regions were amplified. Using the HTBI primer set, a first-round RT-PCR was run on the TCR CDR3. TCRdb re-called the multiplex PCR reads with MiXCR, one entry per CDR3 protein. Of about 290,000 distinct CDR3 sequences listed, roughly 13% are singletons.

Sequencing was done on a sample of blood. This clonotype was sampled from a woman younger than 45 with Graves' hyperthyroidism that later progressed to Graves' ophthalmopathy. The rearrangement uses TRBV6-2 or TRBV6-3 and TRBJ2-7; 7 nucleotides match TRBD2. The CDR3 spells CASSYFTSAYEQYF. The CDR3 bases are TGTGCCAGCAGTTACTTCACTAGCGCCTACGAGCAGTACTTC.